The rows below give T cell receptor delta chains drawn from one sample of a study of Vδ1+ human thymocytes. TCRdb fed the multiplex PCR reads into CATT to redo clone calling. The sample contains about 27,000 delta-chain clones, about 7.4% of which appear only once. Source material: Vdelta1+ gamma-delta thymocytes from the thymus. Receptor source: a girl under three years old who had congenital heart surgery. The CDR3 runs from the conserved cysteine through the conserved F or W. A D gene is named only where the DNA matches it firmly. The listing skips clone size in some rows; elsewhere it reads once, few, many or a size class.

V	D	J	size	length	DNA	CDR3
TRDV1	TRDD3	TRDJ1	NA	17	TGTGCTCTTGGGGAACTAGGACCCCAGGGGGATACGGATAAACTCATCTTT	CALGELGPQGDTDKLIF
TRDV1	NA	TRDJ1	few	25	TGTGCTCTTGGCCCTGGGACCTTCCACACGGGCGTGAGTGGTCGCCTAGGGGACCACACCGATAAACTCATCTTT	CALGPGTFHTGVSGRLGDHTDKLIF
TRDV1	TRDD3	TRDJ1	few	20	TGTGCTCTTGGGGACCTCCTGTACTGGGGGACAAGACCTAACACCGATAAACTCATCTTT	CALGDLLYWGTRPNTDKLIF
TRDV1	NA	TRDJ1	NA	14	TGTGCTCTTGGGGCTTATCGACTCGACGATAAACTCATCTTT	CALGAYRLDDKLIF
TRDV2	TRDD3	TRDJ4	few	21	TGTGCCTGTGACACCGACGGACGTACTGGGGGATACCACGTCCTTACCAGACCCCTGATCTTT	CACDTDGRTGGYHVLTRPLIF
TRDV1	TRDD3	TRDJ1	few	22	TGTGCTCTTGGGGAACGTAGCCAACCGTACTGGGGGATGGGGGGGTACACCGATAAACTCATCTTT	CALGERSQPYWGMGGYTDKLIF
TRDV1	NA	TRDJ1	NA	20	TGTGCTGTTGGGAACCCTCCCCTTCCCCCGAGGGGACAAGGCACCGATAAACTCATCTTT	CAVGNPPLPPRGQGTDKLIF
TRDV1	TRDD3	TRDJ1	NA	22	TGTGCTCTTGGGGTTATGAGGGGGATACGCCGATTCAACTTTACGTACACCGATAAACTCATCTTT	CALGVMRGIRRFNFTYTDKLIF
TRDV1	NA	TRDJ1	few	21	TGTGCTCTTGGGGAAGAGATTTGTACCTCGGTGGCATTCTCGTACACCGATAAACTCATCTTT	CALGEEICTSVAFSYTDKLIF
TRDV1	NA	TRDJ1	NA	17	TGTGCTCTTGGGGAACTCCGCCTTGAGGCGTACACCGATAAACTCATCTTT	CALGELRLEAYTDKLIF
TRDV1	NA	TRDJ1	few	18	TGTGCTCTTGGGGAAACCAAAGTCCCCCGAGCGCGAAGGGATAAACTCATCTTT	CALGETKVPRARRDKLIF